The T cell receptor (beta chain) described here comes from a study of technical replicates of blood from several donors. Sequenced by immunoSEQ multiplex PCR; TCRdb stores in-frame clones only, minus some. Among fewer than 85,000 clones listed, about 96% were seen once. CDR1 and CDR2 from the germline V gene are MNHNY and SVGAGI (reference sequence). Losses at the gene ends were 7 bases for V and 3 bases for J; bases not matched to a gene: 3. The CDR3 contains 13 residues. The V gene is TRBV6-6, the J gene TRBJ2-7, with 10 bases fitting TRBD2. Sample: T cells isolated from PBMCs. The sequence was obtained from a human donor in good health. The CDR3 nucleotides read TGTGCCAGCATGGCTAGCGGGAGCTACGAGCAGTACTTC. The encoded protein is CASMASGSYEQYF.